The 14 T cell receptor beta chains given below trace back to one sample, sequenced in a study of CD8 T cells in ankylosing spondylitis. TCRdb re-analysed the 5' RACE reads in MiXCR, keeping a single row per CDR3 protein. The sample shows around 300,000 distinct CDR3 sequences, approximately 10% of them seen only once. The sample was blood, either unsorted or a sorted T cell fraction (not recorded which). The receptor set was obtained from a female donor with ankylosing spondylitis or in good health (not recorded which).

This clonotype was counted many times. This chain uses TRBV3-1 with TRBJ1-1; D is unclear. Germline V gene sequence: CDR1 LGHDT, CDR2 YNNKEL (reference sequence). V dropped 0 bases and J dropped 1 base, with 9 bases sitting between them. The CDR3 contains 15 residues. The CDR3 loop reads CASSQDRDRNTEAFF. DNA of the CDR3: TGTGCCAGCAGCCAAGATCGGGATAGGAACACTGAAGCTTTCTTT.

This clonotype was seen at least ten times. The chain uses TRBV27 and TRBJ2-1; 7 positions match TRBD2. Germline CDR1 is MNHEY and CDR2 is SMNVEV (reference sequence). This CDR3 is built from 15 residues. CDR3 DNA: TGTGCTGTCGGGAGGAGGAGGACGTCCTACAATGAGCAGTTCTTC. It translates to CAVGRRRTSYNEQFF.

The chain is built from TRBV6-1 and TRBJ1-5; D gene unclear. The CDR3 has 17 amino acids. Trimming removed 6 bases from V and 2 bases from J, with 20 bases in between. The germline V gene has CDR1 MNHNS and CDR2 SASEGT. CDR3 protein: CASRVNPTLGGNQPQHF. CDR3 sequence (DNA): TGTGCCAGCAGAGTAAACCCTACGTTAGGTGGCAATCAGCCCCAGCATTTT.

This clonotype was detected many times. This chain joins TRBV5-1 and TRBJ1-1, with D perhaps TRBD1 (6 bases). V lost 2 bases to trimming and J lost 7 bases, with 15 bases between them. Germline CDR1 SGHRS, CDR2 YFSETQ. The CDR3 is 14 amino acids. The CDR3 DNA is TGCGCCAGCAGCTTTGGACAGAAGGAGGGTGAAGCTTTCTTT. Translated, it gives CASSFGQKEGEAFF.

In its sample, this clonotype was seen many times. The chain is built from TRBV20-1 and TRBJ2-7; D gene ambiguous. The CDR3 is 14 residues long. In germline, CDR1 is DFQATT, CDR2 SNEGSKA (reference sequence). Trimming took 5 bases from V and 3 from J, leaving 17 bases between them. The DNA of the CDR3 is TGCAGTGCTGTAGACTCCACGTCAGTCTACGAGCAGTACTTC. This translates into CSAVDSTSVYEQYF.

This clonotype has a count of ten or more. The gene calls are TRBV7-8 and TRBJ2-3; 7 nucleotides match TRBD2. The germline gives CDR1 SGHVS, CDR2 FQNEAQ. This CDR3 region has 15 residues. The trim removed 2 bases at V and 3 bases at J, leaving 5 bases unmatched. CDR3 protein: CASSLYIGRTDTQYF. CDR3 nucleotides: TGTGCCAGCAGCTTATATATCGGGAGGACAGATACGCAGTATTTT.

The chain couples TRBV20-1 to TRBJ2-1; D call uncertain. The germline gives CDR1 DFQATT, CDR2 SNEGSKA (reference sequence). V was pared by 8 bases and J by 5 bases, with 1 base between. The CDR3 loop spans 8 amino acids. DNA of the CDR3: TGCAGTCACAATGAGCAGTTCTTC. Amino acids: CSHNEQFF.

This clonotype was detected many times. The chain employs TRBV20-1 and TRBJ2-2; the D is unclear. Germline V gene sequence: CDR1 DFQATT, CDR2 SNEGSKA (reference sequence). This CDR3 region has 12 residues. V was pared by 2 bases and J by 6 bases, with 7 bases between. The CDR3 sequence is CSARPLPGELFF. The CDR3 DNA follows: TGCAGTGCTAGACCCTTACCCGGGGAGCTGTTTTTT.

There are a few counts of this clonotype. This chain links TRBV5-1 with TRBJ1-2; unclear D gene. The length of the CDR3 is 15 residues. CDR1 and CDR2 from the germline V gene are SGHRS and YFSETQ. V lost 0 bases to trimming and J lost 4 bases, with 13 bases between them. CDR3 protein: CASSLDGVASYGYTF. CDR3 nucleotides: TGCGCCAGCAGCTTGGACGGGGTCGCTAGCTATGGCTACACCTTC.

This clonotype came up many times. V is TRBV28 and J is TRBJ2-3; TRBD1 agrees at 7 bases. The CDR3 runs to 14 residues. Trimming removed 3 bases from V and 3 bases from J; junction bases left unmatched: 3. CDR1 and CDR2 from the germline V gene are MDHEN and SYDVKM. CDR3 nucleotide sequence: TGTGCCAGCAGTTTGACAGGGCAAACAGATACGCAGTATTTT. This translates into CASSLTGQTDTQYF.

In its sample, this clonotype was seen a few times. V usage is TRBV10-3 and J usage is TRBJ2-2; 15 bases line up with TRBD2. This CDR3 has 19 residues. The J segment lost 4 bases and the V segment lost 5 bases, leaving 11 bases of the junction unmatched. Germline CDR1 is ENHRY and CDR2 is SYGVKD. The CDR3 DNA reads as TGTGCCATCAGTACCCGGACTAGCGGGGGGGCGAGGGGCACCGGGGAGCTGTTTTTT. It specifies CAISTRTSGGARGTGELFF.

This clonotype was detected only a few times. One end of the junction is discordant with germline, which a read error may explain. V usage is TRBV12-3 or TRBV12-4 and J usage is TRBJ2-1, with TRBD2 identical over 8 bases. The CDR3 is 18 residues long. CDR3 in DNA: TGTGCCAGCTGTTTAGGGACCCATCCGGGACTAGTCGGCAATGAGCAGTTCTTC. Translating it yields CASCLGTHPGLVGNEQFF.

This clonotype occurred many times. The chain joins TRBV20-1 to TRBJ1-2; perhaps TRBD1 as D (5 bases). Trimming removed 6 bases from V and 0 bases from J, with 8 bases in between. Germline loops: CDR1 DFQATT, CDR2 SNEGSKA (reference sequence). CDR3 size: 12 residues. CDR3 sequence reads: CSAQTANYGYTF. Here the CDR3 DNA reads TGCAGTGCCCAGACAGCTAACTATGGCTACACCTTC.

This clonotype was seen more than once but under ten times. This chain links TRBV6-1 with TRBJ2-7, with no clear D. This CDR3 comprises 16 residues. Germline V gene data show CDR1 as MNHNS and CDR2 as SASEGT. V was shortened by 6 bases and J by 5 bases, with 23 bases between the two germline ends. CDR3 bases: TGTGCCAGCAGCCCATTTGAAAGGGTGGCAAGGGACGAGCAGTACTTC. Protein sequence: CASSPFERVARDEQYF.